This T cell receptor beta chain was profiled in a study of blood T cells in healthy people across ages (dated by TCRdb to about 2015). Context from the whole study: Template switching captured roughly one uniquely barcoded TCR beta cDNA molecule per two T cells in model experiments. To avoid experimental bias, donors of different ages were distributed randomly across sequencing lanes. Donors were grouped into four age groups: young (average about 15 years), middle-aged (39), aged (over 55) and long-lived (around 80). Two additional independent replicas of 1 million unique cDNA reads from the same blood draw were analyzed for two donors (one aged 18 to 30 and one aged 80 or older). Age-related changes in TCR beta repertoire diversity were measured in the study by deep sequencing normalized with unique cDNA molecular identifiers. The study at large found these results: Since profiling was done on bulk unsorted PBMCs, naive and antigen-experienced compartments could not be conclusively compared. Compared with the aged group, more naive CD4+ T cells, fewer expanded clones and increased TCR diversity were shown by the long-lived group, suggesting age selection. Estimates of total diversity based on one million sequenced T cells were considered lower bounds and underestimates. The percentage of naive T cells measured by flow cytometry correlated strongly with observed TCR beta diversity. Observed TCR beta diversity per million T cells fell roughly linearly with age, and a significant reduction was already apparent by age approximately 41. Donor CMV infection status was unknown, potentially confounding age-related changes in expanded clonotypes.

The library was generated by 5' RACE. Sequencing relied on an Illumina HiSeq 2500. A second PCR of about 7 to 12 cycles was run with a J-beta primer mix and a sample-barcoded 5' primer. Each TCR beta cDNA molecule received a unique molecular identifier from a template-switch 5' adaptor carrying 12 random nucleotides. Each sample yielded at least 2.5 million CDR3-containing paired-end reads. First-strand cDNA synthesis was performed from all RNA using the Mint cDNA synthesis kit, with priming by a TRBC-specific oligonucleotide. Following uracil-DNA glycosylase treatment, a first 18-cycle PCR with universal primers M1SS and BC2_uni_R was performed on all cDNA. The original methods were these. For normalization, 1 million high-quality reads were randomly selected from each sample, with every read carrying a distinct molecular identifier. Instead of being binned into consensus sequences, reads with shared molecular identifiers were discarded. MiTCR, with a Q25 quality threshold and the strictest error-elimination algorithm, was used for CDR3 identification, clonotype clustering and error correction. A nonparametric unseen species model with Euler transformation was used to estimate lower-bound total TCR beta diversity. In TCRdb, the public reads were trimmed at Q25 with fastp and aligned with MiXCR, with productive beta chains retained. Rows matching on CDR3 protein sequence are summarized as one entry with the most common DNA and genes. These V and J calls originate from TCRdb's pipeline instead of the authors' own analysis. The table for this sample lists hundreds of thousands of distinct CDR3 sequences; roughly 44% of them were counted only once. The ten biggest clones cover nearly 20% of the sample.

Trimming accounts for 4 bases at V and 9 bases at J, while the number of junction bases matched to no gene is 12. From a lookup of the germline V gene, CDR1 and CDR2 are SGHAT and FQNNGV. There are 15 amino acids in the CDR3, from cysteine to phenylalanine inclusive. Just the 45-base CDR3 DNA is kept, in frame starting at base 1. Systemically healthy Caucasian individuals from Russia, some 36 in total and aged roughly 6 to 95 years, were included as donors. Each donor gave about 11 milliliters of peripheral blood, drawn into EDTA-treated Vacutainer tubes. PBMCs were isolated by Ficoll-Paque density-gradient centrifugation, with at least 7 million obtained per sample. Total RNA was extracted from PBMCs with Trizol reagent, with at least 6 micrograms obtained per sample. The percentages of naive CD45RAhigh/CD27high T cells were determined by flow cytometry on a PBMC aliquot from every donor. This clonotype was observed a handful of times. Its antigen is unknown. No much larger clone exists at a distance of one base, and base qualities are not known.

The sequence derives from a man in his fifties or sixties in good health. Rearrangement joined TRBV11-2 to TRBJ2-1; 7 central bases correspond to TRBD2. Input material: blood. The CDR3 protein: CASSSPSAGRGEQFF. The DNA reads as follows: TGTGCCAGCAGCTCCCCCTCAGCGGGGAGGGGTGAGCAGTTCTTC. The CDR3, completed at both ends by the reference TRBV11-2 and TRBJ2-1 genes, gives the full variable domain EAGVAQSPRYKIIEKRQSVAFWCNPISGHATLYWYQQILGQGPKLLIQFQNNGVVDDSQLPKDRFSAERLKGVDSTLKIQPAKLEDSAVYLCASSSPSAGRGEQFFGPGTRLTVL.